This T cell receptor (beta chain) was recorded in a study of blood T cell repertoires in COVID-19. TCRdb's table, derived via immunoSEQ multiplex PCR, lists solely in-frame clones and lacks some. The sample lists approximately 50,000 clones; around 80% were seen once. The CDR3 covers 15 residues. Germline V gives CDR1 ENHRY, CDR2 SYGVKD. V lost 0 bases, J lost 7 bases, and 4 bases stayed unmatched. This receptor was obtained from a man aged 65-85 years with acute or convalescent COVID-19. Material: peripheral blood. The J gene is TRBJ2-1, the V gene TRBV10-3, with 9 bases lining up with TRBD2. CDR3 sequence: CAISESREGTNEQFF. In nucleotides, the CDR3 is TGTGCCATCAGTGAGTCGCGGGAGGGTACTAATGAGCAGTTCTTC.